This TCR beta chain was found in a study of T cells in Graves' hyperthyroidism and ophthalmopathy. Study-level background: Peripheral blood was acquired at first diagnosis, ahead of any therapy whatsoever. Study-wide findings and caveats: The model predicted ophthalmopathy a median roughly six months before onset.

Researchers amplified the TCR beta CDR3 regions from RNA transcripts. HTBI primers were the set used in a first-round RT-PCR of the TCR CDR3. TCRdb reprocessed the multiplex PCR reads with MiXCR, giving one entry per CDR3 protein. The table has about 350,000 distinct CDR3 sequences, 12% to 15% seen once. The CDR3 spans 13 residues. Trimming shortened V by 8 bases and J by 7 bases, and 15 bases separated the two germline ends. Germline values: CDR1 ENHRY, CDR2 SYGVKD. Diagnoses rested on clinical symptoms, serum thyroxine and TRAb, thyroid ultrasound and orbital computed tomography. Note on this clonotype: The antigen is not known. A much larger clone differs by one base, so this may be a read error.

V usage is TRBV10-3 and J usage is TRBJ2-1; D might be TRBD1 or TRBD2, each matching 5 bases. What was sequenced was blood. The source is a woman in her sixties with Graves' ophthalmopathy. DNA of the CDR3: TGTGCCATCGGAGCAGGGACGAAAAATGAGCAGTTCTTC. Its protein is CAIGAGTKNEQFF.